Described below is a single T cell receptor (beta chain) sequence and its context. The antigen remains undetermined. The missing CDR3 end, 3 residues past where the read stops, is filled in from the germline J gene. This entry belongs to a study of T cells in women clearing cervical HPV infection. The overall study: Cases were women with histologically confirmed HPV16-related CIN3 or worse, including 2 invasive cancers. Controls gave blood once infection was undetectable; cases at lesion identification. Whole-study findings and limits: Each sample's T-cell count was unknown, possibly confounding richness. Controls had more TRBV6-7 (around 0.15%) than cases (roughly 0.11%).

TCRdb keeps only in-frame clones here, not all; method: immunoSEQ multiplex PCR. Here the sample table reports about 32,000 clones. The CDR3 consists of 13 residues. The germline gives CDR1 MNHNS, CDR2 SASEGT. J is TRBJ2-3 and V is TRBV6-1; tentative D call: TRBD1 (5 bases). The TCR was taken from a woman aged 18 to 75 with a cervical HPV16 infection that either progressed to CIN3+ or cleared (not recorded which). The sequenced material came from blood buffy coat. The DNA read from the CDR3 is TGTGCCAGCAGTGTGGCGACAGCTCAGCCG. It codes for CASSVATAQP. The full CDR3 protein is CASSVATAQPQYF.